This T cell receptor beta chain was documented in a study of T cells in Graves' hyperthyroidism and ophthalmopathy. The TCR beta CDR3 regions underwent amplification using RNA transcripts as the source. The HTBI primer set served for first-round RT-PCR of the TCR CDR3. MiXCR, applied by TCRdb to the multiplex PCR reads, yields one record per CDR3 protein. The repertoire has more than 95,000 distinct CDR3 sequences, roughly 50% of them found once; the top ten carry roughly 25%. The germline CDR1 and CDR2 sequences are SGDLS and YYNGEE. J lost 7 bases, V lost 3 bases, and 6 bases had no gene match. The CDR3 has 14 amino acids.

The sequenced sample consisted of blood. This chain connects TRBV9 to TRBJ1-5, with TRBD1 identical over 8 bases. This receptor was taken from a man aged 35-49 years with Graves' hyperthyroidism. The CDR3 protein is CASSDRQGNQPQHF. As DNA, the CDR3 is TGTGCCAGCAGCGACAGACAGGGGAACCAGCCCCAGCATTTT.